This T cell receptor (beta chain) emerged from a study of T cell responses to AZD1222 COVID-19 vaccine. Researchers grouped second doses given at about 4 or about 12 weeks into one pool. Profiled with immunoSEQ multiplex PCR; TCRdb holds only in-frame clones, not every one. The sample shows around 50,000 clones, roughly 85% of them seen only once. J was trimmed by 4 bases and V by 4 bases; bases with no gene match: 7. The CDR3 spans 14 residues. CDR1 MNHEY and CDR2 SMNVEV come from the germline V gene (reference sequence). The sequence was collected from an adult who received the AZD1222 COVID-19 vaccine. The chain combines TRBV27 with TRBJ2-7; 7 bases agree with TRBD1. Specimen: peripheral blood, collected 28 days after the second AZD1222 dose. In DNA form, the CDR3 reads TGTGCCAGCAGTTACGGGACAGCCTTATACGAGCAGTACTTC. Its translation is CASSYGTALYEQYF.